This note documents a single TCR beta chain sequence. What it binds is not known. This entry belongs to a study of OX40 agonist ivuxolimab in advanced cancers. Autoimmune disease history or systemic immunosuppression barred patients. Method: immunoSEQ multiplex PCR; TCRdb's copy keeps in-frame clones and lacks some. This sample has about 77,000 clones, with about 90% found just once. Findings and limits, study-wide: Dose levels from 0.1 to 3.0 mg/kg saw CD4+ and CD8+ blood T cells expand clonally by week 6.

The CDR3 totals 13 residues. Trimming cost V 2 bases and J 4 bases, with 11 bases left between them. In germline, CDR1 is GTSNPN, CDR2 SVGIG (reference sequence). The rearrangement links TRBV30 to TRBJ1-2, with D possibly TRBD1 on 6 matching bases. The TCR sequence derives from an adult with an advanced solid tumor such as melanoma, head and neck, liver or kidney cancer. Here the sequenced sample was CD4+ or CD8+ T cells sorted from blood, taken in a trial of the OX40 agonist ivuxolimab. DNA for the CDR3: TGTGCCTGGAGTTCGGGGGCGGGCTATGGCTACACCTTC. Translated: CAWSSGAGYGYTF.